This TCR beta chain was retrieved from a study of cytomegalovirus exposure and HLA in healthy donors. On the study more broadly: The platform used for the 120 validation repertoires matched that of the 500 to 850 first-cohort repertoires, a later analysis reported.

Findings and caveats of the study: Rarity characterized most TCR sequences, yet some public TCRs appeared in many donors. Cytomegalovirus-associated status was assigned to roughly 160 TCR beta chains.

Note on this clone: The target antigen is unknown.

The CDR3 contains 18 residues. Data came from immunoSEQ multiplex PCR; TCRdb stores just in-frame clones and leaves some out. This sample yields 55,000 to 80,000 clones, of which around 95% are seen a single time; 6% to 8.5% belongs to the top ten. The clonotype comes from a woman between 18 and 30 years old in good health and CMV-seropositive. Material for sequencing was PBMCs. The rearrangement uses TRBV21-1 and TRBJ1-1; the table gives TRBD1 as D, unverified against the DNA. TRBV21-1 counts as a pseudogene. This CDR3 reads CASSKPRGQGDMNTEAFF. In nucleotides, the CDR3 is TGTGCCAGCAGCAAACCGAGGGGACAGGGGGACATGAACACTGAAGCTTTCTTT.